Listed below are T cell receptor beta chains from one sample, sequenced in a study of memory CD4+ T cells and cytomegalovirus serostatus. Only in-frame clones appear in the TCRdb table, and some are missing; sequencing was by immunoSEQ multiplex PCR. The table includes about 75,000 clones, roughly three quarters detected once. Sequenced sample: memory CD4+ T cells from blood. These receptors were obtained from an adult in good health and CMV-seropositive. Both conserved end residues are part of each CDR3. A D gene is named only where the DNA matches it firmly.

15 | TRBJ1-1 | TRBD1 | TRBV7-2 | CASSPWDRPNTEAFF
11 | TRBJ1-1 | - | TRBV20-1 | CSASENTEAFF
14 | TRBJ1-3 | - | TRBV7-2 | CASSLGFSGNTIYF
15 | TRBJ1-2 | TRBD1 | TRBV6-4 | CASSFEGAANYGYTF
16 | TRBJ1-5 | TRBD1 | TRBV4-2 | CASSPTGGSFNQPQHF
13 | TRBJ2-5 | - | TRBV5-1 | CASSSEGLGTQYF
13 | TRBJ2-1 | - | TRBV10-3 | CAISRDRNNEQFF
13 | TRBJ1-5 | - | TRBV2 | CASGADLDRPQHF
13 | TRBJ1-6 | - | TRBV15 | CATSRDLNSPLHF
14 | TRBJ1-3 | - | TRBV2 | CASSGNRVQNTIYF
12 | TRBJ2-2 | - | TRBV30 | CAWSVGAGELFF
16 | TRBJ2-1 | - | TRBV25-1 | CASSEYLVAAYNEQFF
14 | TRBJ1-1 | - | TRBV5-4 | CASSLEGRNTEAFF
16 | TRBJ2-7 | - | TRBV9 | CASSVAGDSLSYEQYF
11 | TRBJ1-1 | - | TRBV20-1 | CSARKSTEAFF
16 | TRBJ2-1 | - | TRBV10-3 | CAISESRGLSYNEQFF
17 | TRBJ2-5 | - | TRBV7-2 | CASSQRLATGLGETQYF
12 | TRBJ2-1 | - | TRBV6-5 | CASMSTYNEQFF
16 | TRBJ1-2 | - | TRBV30 | CAWSPISGRLGYGYTF
13 | TRBJ2-1 | - | TRBV11-2 | CASSLERGQEQFF
16 | TRBJ1-5 | - | TRBV5-1 | CASSPQPSGGNQPQHF
14 | TRBJ2-2 | - | TRBV11-2 | CASSPQAGTGELFF
15 | TRBJ2-1 | TRBD2 | TRBV6-5 | CASSFGLAGGSEQFF
14 | TRBJ2-6 | - | TRBV5-6 | CASSSETGANVLTF
12 | TRBJ2-2 | - | TRBV7-2 | CASSFNTGELFF
13 | TRBJ2-5 | - | TRBV5-4 | CASSKQVQETQYF
15 | TRBJ2-1 | - | TRBV7-9 | CASSPGRSSYNEQFF
11 | TRBJ2-3 | - | TRBV19 | CASSIVDTQYF
13 | TRBJ2-7 | TRBD2 | TRBV7-2 | CASSSSGVAEQYF
13 | TRBJ1-6 | - | TRBV2 | CASSEGRNSPLHF
15 | TRBJ1-6 | - | TRBV5-6 | CASSPGAGRGLALHF
15 | TRBJ1-2 | - | TRBV29-1 | CSVEEARARGYGYTF
16 | TRBJ2-2 | - | TRBV7-9 | CASSPRGGTDTGELFF
14 | TRBJ2-1 | TRBD2 | TRBV29-1 | CSVDVRGSLNEQFF
13 | TRBJ1-1 | - | TRBV5-6 | CASSLTGGPEAFF
13 | TRBJ2-5 | - | TRBV5-1 | CASSTRAKETQYF
15 | TRBJ1-2 | TRBD1 | TRBV10-3 | CAISGTGALNYGYTF
13 | TRBJ2-5 | - | TRBV7-2 | CASSPAGLRAQYF
11 | TRBJ2-1 | - | TRBV20-1 | CSATSYNEQFF
15 | TRBJ2-3 | - | TRBV7-8 | CASSLMPAFTDTQYF
14 | TRBJ1-3 | - | TRBV18 | CASSSGSSGNTIYF
11 | TRBJ1-1 | - | TRBV30 | CAWTRDTEAFF
12 | TRBJ2-5 | - | TRBV15 | CATSSAVETQYF
16 | TRBJ2-1 | TRBD2 | TRBV7-9 | CASSLVAGGPSNEQFF
16 | TRBJ2-3 | TRBD2 | TRBV7-2 | CASSLGASGGGDTQYF
13 | TRBJ1-2 | - | TRBV6-5 | CASRPGQTRGYTF
13 | TRBJ2-5 | - | TRBV4-1 | CASSQGLQETQYF
13 | TRBJ1-1 | - | TRBV11-3 | CASSLNSVSGAFF
16 | TRBJ2-1 | TRBD1 | TRBV28 | CASSPDRGQGTGEQFF
14 | TRBJ2-5 | - | TRBV5-4 | CASSLGRAEETQYF
15 | TRBJ2-7 | TRBD2 | TRBV7-9 | CASTLLAGGLSEQYF
13 | TRBJ1-2 | - | TRBV11-2 | CASSLVGGVRDTF
17 | TRBJ1-1 | TRBD1 | TRBV4-1 | CASSQMKRTGRETEAFF
15 | TRBJ1-2 | - | TRBV19 | CASAPLEGDLYGYTF
16 | TRBJ1-1 | - | TRBV7-2 | CASSLVGVEGRSEAFF